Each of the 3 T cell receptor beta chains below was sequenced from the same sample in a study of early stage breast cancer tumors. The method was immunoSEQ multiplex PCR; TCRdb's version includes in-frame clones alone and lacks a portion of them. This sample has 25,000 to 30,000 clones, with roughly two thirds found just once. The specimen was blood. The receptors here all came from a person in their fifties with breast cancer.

The CDR3 protein is CASTVGGNSYNEQFF. In nucleotides, the CDR3 is TGTGCCAGCACTGTTGGTGGGAACTCCTACAATGAGCAGTTCTTC. The chain joins TRBV7-9 to TRBJ2-1; D remains ambiguous. Trimming left V 7 bases short and J 0 bases short, with 13 bases between. Germline CDR1 reads SEHNR; CDR2 reads FQNEAQ (reference sequence). The CDR3 runs to 15 residues.

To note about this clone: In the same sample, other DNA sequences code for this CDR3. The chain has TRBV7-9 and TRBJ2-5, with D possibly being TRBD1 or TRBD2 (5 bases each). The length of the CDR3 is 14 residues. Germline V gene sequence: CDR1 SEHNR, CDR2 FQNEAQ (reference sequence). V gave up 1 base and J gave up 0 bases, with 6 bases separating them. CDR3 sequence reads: CASSLGGHQETQYF. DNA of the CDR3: TGTGCCAGCAGCTTAGGGGGACACCAAGAGACCCAGTACTTC.

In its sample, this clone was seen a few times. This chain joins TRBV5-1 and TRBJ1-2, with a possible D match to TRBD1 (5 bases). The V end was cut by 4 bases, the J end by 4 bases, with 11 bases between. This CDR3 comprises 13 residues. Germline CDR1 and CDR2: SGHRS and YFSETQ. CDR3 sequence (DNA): TGCGCCAGCAGCAGAGGGGAAGGCTATGGCTACACCTTC. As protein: CASSRGEGYGYTF.